Listed below are T cell receptor beta chains from one sample, sequenced in a study of T cells in Graves' hyperthyroidism and ophthalmopathy. From the multiplex PCR reads, TCRdb called clonotypes with MiXCR, one entry per CDR3 protein. The data show approximately 570,000 distinct CDR3 sequences, nearly 20% seen once. Specimen: blood. The receptors shown here come from a middle-aged man with Graves' ophthalmopathy. The CDR3 runs from the conserved cysteine through the conserved F or W. A D gene is named only where the DNA matches it firmly. Clone size is shown for a subset of rows, as once, few, many or a class of expanded clone.

clone_size	d_call	v_call	j_call	cdr3_length	cdr3_aa	cdr3_nt
-	-	TRBV5-4	TRBJ2-1	13	CASSWGLGSEQFF	TGTGCCAGCAGCTGGGGCCTAGGATCTGAGCAGTTCTTC
many	-	TRBV30	TRBJ1-1	14	CAWRHMMRGTEAFF	TGTGCCTGGAGGCATATGATGCGCGGCACTGAAGCTTTCTTT
few	-	TRBV4-2	TRBJ2-3	18	CASSPRPTGASSTDTQYF	TGTGCCAGCAGCCCACGACCTACGGGGGCTTCTAGCACAGATACGCAGTATTTT
many	-	TRBV18	TRBJ1-4	15	CASSQNQGVNEKLFF	TGTGCCAGCTCACAAAACCAGGGAGTAAACGAAAAACTGTTTTTT
-	TRBD2	TRBV12-3/TRBV12-4	TRBJ2-7	15	CASSYSGRASYEQYF	TGTGCCAGCAGTTATAGCGGGAGGGCGTCCTACGAGCAGTACTTC
-	-	TRBV24-1	TRBJ2-2	13	CATGTENTGELFF	TGTGCCACCGGGACGGAGAACACCGGGGAGCTGTTTTTT
many	-	TRBV5-1	TRBJ2-5	12	CASSSGMETQYF	TGCGCCAGCAGCTCAGGGATGGAGACCCAGTACTTC
few	TRBD2	TRBV9	TRBJ2-1	15	CASSVGGRIYNEQFF	TGTGCCAGCAGCGTGGGGGGGAGGATATACAATGAGCAGTTCTTC
many	-	TRBV28	TRBJ1-5	13	CASSLSSGQPQHF	TGTGCCAGCAGTTTATCCTCGGGACAGCCCCAGCATTTT
many	-	TRBV15	TRBJ1-1	14	CATSRVRADTEAFF	TGTGCCACCAGCAGAGTTCGCGCCGACACTGAAGCTTTCTTT
many	TRBD2	TRBV11-3	TRBJ2-3	17	CASSFAGTSGGTDTQYF	TGTGCCAGCAGCTTCGCCGGGACTAGTGGAGGCACAGATACGCAGTATTTT
-	TRBD2	TRBV4-1	TRBJ2-2	16	CASSQSWEGITGELFF	TGCGCCAGCAGCCAGAGCTGGGAGGGTATCACCGGGGAGCTGTTTTTT
few	-	TRBV12-3/TRBV12-4	TRBJ1-1	15	CATTPGGGAGVEAFF	TGTGCCACCACCCCCGGCGGGGGGGCCGGGGTTGAAGCTTTCTTT
many	-	TRBV12-3/TRBV12-4	TRBJ2-1	14	CASSSGYSYNEQFF	TGTGCCAGCAGTTCGGGATACTCCTACAATGAGCAGTTCTTC
many	-	TRBV11-1	TRBJ2-7	14	CASSRPQQWSEQYF	TGTGCCAGCAGCCGTCCTCAACAGTGGTCCGAGCAGTACTTC
-	TRBD2	TRBV9	TRBJ2-3	15	CASSVSGGAGDTQYF	TGTGCCAGCAGCGTTAGCGGGGGGGCCGGAGATACGCAGTATTTT
many	-	TRBV2	TRBJ1-1	14	CASSQGIYDTEAFF	TGTGCCAGCAGCCAGGGTATTTACGACACTGAAGCTTTCTTT
few	-	TRBV5-1	TRBJ2-7	14	CASSFLSQPYEQYF	TGCGCCAGCAGCTTCTTAAGTCAGCCCTACGAGCAGTACTTC
many	-	TRBV5-1	TRBJ2-1	15	CASSSQGSWGNEQFF	TGCGCCAGCAGCTCACAGGGTTCCTGGGGCAATGAGCAGTTCTTC
few	TRBD1	TRBV6-1	TRBJ1-5	19	CASSEAINRGQGRRQPQHF	TGTGCCAGCAGTGAAGCGATAAACAGGGGACAGGGTAGGCGTCAGCCCCAGCATTTT
-	-	TRBV20-1	TRBJ2-4	13	CSGREMTKNIQYF	TGCAGTGGTCGAGAGATGACCAAAAACATTCAGTACTTC
many	-	TRBV20-1	TRBJ1-1	13	CSAAGSANTEAFF	TGCAGTGCTGCAGGGTCTGCGAACACTGAAGCTTTCTTT
-	-	TRBV7-2	TRBJ2-2	16	CASSLGGAMNTGELFF	TGTGCCAGCAGCTTAGGAGGGGCCATGAACACCGGGGAGCTGTTTTTT
few	TRBD1	TRBV27	TRBJ1-1	14	CASRARGGNTEAFF	TGTGCCAGCAGGGCCAGGGGGGGAAACACTGAAGCTTTCTTT
many	-	TRBV7-2	TRBJ1-2	12	CASSRDIGGYTF	TGTGCCAGCAGCCGGGACATCGGTGGCTACACCTTC
-	TRBD1	TRBV28	TRBJ1-3	15	CASSLSGQGEDTIYF	TGTGCCAGCAGTTTATCCGGACAGGGGGAAGACACCATATATTTT
many	-	TRBV20-1	TRBJ2-5	13	CSAPDGLGETQYF	TGCAGTGCTCCAGACGGTCTTGGGGAGACCCAGTACTTC
-	TRBD2	TRBV7-2	TRBJ2-2	14	CASSLASGRFELFF	TGTGCCAGCAGCTTAGCTAGCGGGAGGTTTGAGCTGTTTTTT
few	TRBD2	TRBV7-9	TRBJ2-1	15	CASSLPGLQNNEQFF	TGTGCCAGCAGCTTACCGGGACTACAAAACAATGAGCAGTTCTTC
many	-	TRBV12-3/TRBV12-4	TRBJ2-3	13	CASRGLAADTQYF	TGTGCCAGCAGAGGTCTAGCCGCAGATACGCAGTATTTT
-	-	TRBV5-1	TRBJ2-1	16	CASSRTGTQTYNEQFF	TGCGCCAGCAGCCGGACCGGGACCCAGACCTACAATGAGCAGTTCTTC
many	TRBD1	TRBV6-2/TRBV6-3	TRBJ2-7	15	CASSYGQGTPYEQYF	TGTGCCAGCAGTTACGGACAGGGGACCCCCTACGAGCAGTACTTC
-	-	TRBV5-1	TRBJ1-1	15	CASSWGGGGGTEAFF	TGCGCCAGCAGCTGGGGGGGGGGGGGAGGAACTGAAGCTTTCTTT
-	-	TRBV19	TRBJ1-5	12	CASKQGNQPQHF	TGTGCCAGTAAGCAGGGCAACCAGCCCCAGCATTTT
many	-	TRBV3-1	TRBJ1-2	13	CASSQRDFGGYTF	TGTGCCAGCAGCCAAAGGGATTTCGGTGGCTACACCTTC
-	TRBD1	TRBV19	TRBJ1-5	13	CASSNDREQPQHF	TGTGCCAGTAGTAACGACAGGGAACAGCCCCAGCATTTT
-	-	TRBV6-1	TRBJ2-7	11	CASTRGREQYF	TGTGCCAGCACCAGGGGTAGGGAGCAGTACTTC